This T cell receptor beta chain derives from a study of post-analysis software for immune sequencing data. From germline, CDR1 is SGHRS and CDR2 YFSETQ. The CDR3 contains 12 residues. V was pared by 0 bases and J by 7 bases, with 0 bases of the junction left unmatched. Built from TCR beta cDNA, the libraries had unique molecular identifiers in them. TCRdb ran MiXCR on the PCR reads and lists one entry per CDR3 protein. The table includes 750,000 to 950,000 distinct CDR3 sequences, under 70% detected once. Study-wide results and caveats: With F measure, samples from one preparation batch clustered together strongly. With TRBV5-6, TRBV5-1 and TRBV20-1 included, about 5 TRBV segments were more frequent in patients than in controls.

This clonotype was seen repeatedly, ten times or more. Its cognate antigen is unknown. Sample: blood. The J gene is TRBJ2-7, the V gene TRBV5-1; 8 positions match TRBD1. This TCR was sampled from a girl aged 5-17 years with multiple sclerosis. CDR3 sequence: CASSLGQGEQYF. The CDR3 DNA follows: TGCGCCAGCAGCTTGGGACAGGGGGAGCAGTACTTC. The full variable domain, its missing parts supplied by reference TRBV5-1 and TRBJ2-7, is KAGVTQTPRYLIKTRGQQVTLSCSPISGHRSVSWYQQTPGQGLQFLFEYFSETQRNKGNFPGRFSGRQFSNSRSEMNVSTLELGDSALYLCASSLGQGEQYFGPGTRLTVT.